This record looks at one TCR beta chain sequence and its context. The data are from a study of blood T cell repertoires in COVID-19. Across the whole study: Samples representing acute and convalescent COVID-19 were sourced from the United States, Italy and Spain. T cells, B-cell-depleted T cells, or PBMCs provided the cDNA or gDNA that served as material.

Sequencing was performed with immunoSEQ multiplex PCR; in TCRdb, only in-frame clones are kept and a portion is missing. The repertoire holds around 260,000 clones, with 88% as singletons. The CDR3 consists of 14 residues. In germline, CDR1 is LNHNV, CDR2 YYDKDF (reference sequence). V was pared by 6 bases and J by 7 bases, with 17 bases between. The material sequenced was peripheral blood. The chain combines TRBV15 with TRBJ2-3; tentative D call: TRBD2 (5 bases). This receptor was obtained from a man between 60 and 75 years old who had recovered from COVID-19. The CDR3 here is CATRTTRGTHTQYF. CDR3 nucleotide sequence: TGTGCCACCAGGACGACACGGGGAACTCATACGCAGTATTTT.